This TCR beta chain was recorded in a study of T cells expressing NK-cell markers. TCRdb re-analyzed the 5' RACE reads; it lists each CDR3 protein once, without DNA. The repertoire table contains 500,000 to 700,000 distinct CDR3 sequences. Germline V gene lookup returns CDR1 SGHTA and CDR2 FQGTGA. This CDR3 has 12 residues. Sequencing was performed on blood T cells: a sorted CD56 or NKG2C T cell subset, CD4+ or CD8+ T cells, or bulk PBMC T cells (not recorded which). The rearrangement uses TRBV7-3 and TRBJ1-2; lacking DNA, the TRBD1 call made by TCRdb goes unchecked. The receptor's source is a young man in good health. The CDR3 protein is CASSSGQEGYTF.